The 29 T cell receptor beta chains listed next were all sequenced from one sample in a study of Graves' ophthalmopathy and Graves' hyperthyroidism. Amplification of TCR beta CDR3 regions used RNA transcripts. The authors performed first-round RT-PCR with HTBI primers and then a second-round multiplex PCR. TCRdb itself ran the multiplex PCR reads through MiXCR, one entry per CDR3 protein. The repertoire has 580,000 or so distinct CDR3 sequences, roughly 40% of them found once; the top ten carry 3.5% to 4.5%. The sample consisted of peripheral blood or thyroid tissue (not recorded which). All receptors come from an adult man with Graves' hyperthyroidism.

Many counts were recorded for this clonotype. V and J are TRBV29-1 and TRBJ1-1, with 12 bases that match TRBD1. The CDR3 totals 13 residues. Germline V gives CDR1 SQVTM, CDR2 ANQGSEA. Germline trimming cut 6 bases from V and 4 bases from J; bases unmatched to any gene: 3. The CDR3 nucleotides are TGCAGCGTCGGGACAGGGGGCGTCACTGAAGCTTTCTTT. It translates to CSVGTGGVTEAFF.

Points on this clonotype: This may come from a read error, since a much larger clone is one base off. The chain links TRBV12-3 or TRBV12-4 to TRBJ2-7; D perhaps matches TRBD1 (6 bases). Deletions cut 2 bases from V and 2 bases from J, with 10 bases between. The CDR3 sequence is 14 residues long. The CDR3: CASSLTGPTYEQYF. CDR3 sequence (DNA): TGTGCCAGCAGTTTAACAGGGCCTACCTACGAGCAGTACTTC.

CDR3 protein: CAWSATGQQAFF. CDR3 nucleotides: TGTGCCTGGAGTGCTACGGGACAGCAAGCTTTCTTT. The chain recombines TRBV30 with TRBJ1-1; 7 nucleotides agree with TRBD1. The ends lost 1 base at V and 9 bases at J; junction bases unmatched: 5. CDR1 and CDR2 from the germline V gene are GTSNPN and SVGIG (reference sequence). This CDR3 comprises 12 residues.

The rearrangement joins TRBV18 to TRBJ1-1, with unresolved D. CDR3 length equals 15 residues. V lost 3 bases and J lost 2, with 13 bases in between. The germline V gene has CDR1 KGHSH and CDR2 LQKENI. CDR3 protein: CASSPSATPNTEAFF. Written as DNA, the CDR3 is TGTGCCAGCTCACCCTCCGCGACGCCCAACACTGAAGCTTTCTTT.

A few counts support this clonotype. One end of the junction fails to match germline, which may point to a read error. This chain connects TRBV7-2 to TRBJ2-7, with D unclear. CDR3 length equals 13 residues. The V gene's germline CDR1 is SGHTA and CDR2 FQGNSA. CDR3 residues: CAGSFHEVYEQYF. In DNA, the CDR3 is TGTGCCGGCAGCTTCCATGAGGTCTACGAGCAGTACTTC.

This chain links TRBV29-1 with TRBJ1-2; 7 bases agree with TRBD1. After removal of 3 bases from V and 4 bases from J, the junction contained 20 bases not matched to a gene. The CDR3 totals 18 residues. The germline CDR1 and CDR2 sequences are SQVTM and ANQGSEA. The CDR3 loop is CSVDPSSEIRDSSYGYTF. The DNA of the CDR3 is TGCAGCGTTGACCCCAGCAGTGAGATCCGGGACAGTTCCTATGGCTACACCTTC.

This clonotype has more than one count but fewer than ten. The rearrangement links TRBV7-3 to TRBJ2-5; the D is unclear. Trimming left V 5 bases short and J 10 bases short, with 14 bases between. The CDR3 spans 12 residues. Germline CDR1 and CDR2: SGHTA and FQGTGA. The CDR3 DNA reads TGTGCCAGCAGCCTAGATGGGGAAAACCAGTACTTC. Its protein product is CASSLDGENQYF. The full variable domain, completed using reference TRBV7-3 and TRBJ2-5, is GAGVSQTPSNKVTEKGKYVELRCDPISGHTALYWYRQSLGQGPEFLIYFQGTGAADDSGLPNDRFFAVRPEGSVSTLKIQRTERGDSAVYLCASSLDGENQYFGPGTRLLVL.

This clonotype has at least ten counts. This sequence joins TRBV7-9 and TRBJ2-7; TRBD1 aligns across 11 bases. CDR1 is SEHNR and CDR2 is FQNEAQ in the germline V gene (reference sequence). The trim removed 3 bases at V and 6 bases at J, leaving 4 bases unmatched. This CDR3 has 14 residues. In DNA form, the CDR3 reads TGTGCCAGCAGCTTCCGGGACAGGGGGGTCGAGCAGTACTTC. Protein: CASSFRDRGVEQYF.

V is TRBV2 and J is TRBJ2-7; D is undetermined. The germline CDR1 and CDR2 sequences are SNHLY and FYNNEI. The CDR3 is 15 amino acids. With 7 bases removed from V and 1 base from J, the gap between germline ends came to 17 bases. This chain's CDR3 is CASTPTADESYEQYF. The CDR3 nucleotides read TGTGCCAGCACCCCCACCGCGGACGAATCCTACGAGCAGTACTTC.

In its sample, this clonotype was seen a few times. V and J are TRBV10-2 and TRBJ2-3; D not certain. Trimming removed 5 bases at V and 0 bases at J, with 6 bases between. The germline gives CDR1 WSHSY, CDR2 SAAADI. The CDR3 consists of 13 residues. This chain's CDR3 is CASSRQSTDTQYF. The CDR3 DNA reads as TGCGCCAGCAGTAGGCAGAGCACAGATACGCAGTATTTT.

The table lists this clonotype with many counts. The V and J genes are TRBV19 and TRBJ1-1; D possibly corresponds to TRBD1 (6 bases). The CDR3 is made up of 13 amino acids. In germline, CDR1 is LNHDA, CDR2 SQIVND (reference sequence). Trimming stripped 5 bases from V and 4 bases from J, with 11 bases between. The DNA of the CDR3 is TGTGCCAGTAGTGCCACAGGGTTCACTGAAGCTTTCTTT. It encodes CASSATGFTEAFF.

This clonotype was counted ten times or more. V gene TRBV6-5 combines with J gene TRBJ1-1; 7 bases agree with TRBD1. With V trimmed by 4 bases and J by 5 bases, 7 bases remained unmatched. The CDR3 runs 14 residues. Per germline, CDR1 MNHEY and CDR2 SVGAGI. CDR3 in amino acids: CASSSQTGWTEAFF. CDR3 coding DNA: TGTGCCAGCAGTTCCCAGACAGGGTGGACTGAAGCTTTCTTT.

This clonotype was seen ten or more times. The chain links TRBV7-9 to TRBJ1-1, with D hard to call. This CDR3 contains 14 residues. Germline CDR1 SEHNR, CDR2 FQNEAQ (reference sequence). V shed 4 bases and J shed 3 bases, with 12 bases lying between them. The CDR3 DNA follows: TGTGCCAGCAGCTCCGACTGGCGTGACACTGAAGCTTTCTTT. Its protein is CASSSDWRDTEAFF.

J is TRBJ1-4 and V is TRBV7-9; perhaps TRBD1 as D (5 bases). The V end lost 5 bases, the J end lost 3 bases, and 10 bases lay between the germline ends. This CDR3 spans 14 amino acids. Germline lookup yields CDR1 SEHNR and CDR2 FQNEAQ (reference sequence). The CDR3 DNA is TGTGCCAGCAGCCCCCAGGGCGCTAATGAAAAACTGTTTTTT. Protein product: CASSPQGANEKLFF. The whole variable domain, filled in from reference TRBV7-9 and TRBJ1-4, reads DTGVSQNPRHKITKRGQNVTFRCDPISEHNRLYWYRQTLGQGPEFLTYFQNEAQLEKSRLLSDRFSAERPKGSFSTLEIQRTEQGDSAMYLCASSPQGANEKLFFGSGTQLSVL.

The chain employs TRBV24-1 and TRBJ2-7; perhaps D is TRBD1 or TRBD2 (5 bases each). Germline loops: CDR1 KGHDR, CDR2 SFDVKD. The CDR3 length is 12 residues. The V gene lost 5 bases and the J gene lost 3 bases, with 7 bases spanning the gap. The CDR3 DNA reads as TGTGCCACCAGTGGAGGGGACTACGAGCAGTACTTC. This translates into CATSGGDYEQYF.

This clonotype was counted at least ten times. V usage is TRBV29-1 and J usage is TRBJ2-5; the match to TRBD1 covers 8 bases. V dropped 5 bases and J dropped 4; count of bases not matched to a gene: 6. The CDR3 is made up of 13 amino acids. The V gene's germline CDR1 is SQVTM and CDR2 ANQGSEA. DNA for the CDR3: TGCAGCGTTAGGACCGGGACAGGAGAGACCCAGTACTTC. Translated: CSVRTGTGETQYF.

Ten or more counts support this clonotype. CDR3 sequence reads: CASSPPRGIGELFF. CDR3 sequence (DNA): TGTGCCAGCAGCCCCCCTCGGGGAATCGGGGAGCTGTTTTTT. The genes are TRBV14 and TRBJ2-2; D might be TRBD2 (5 bases). Germline CDR1 is SGHDN and CDR2 is FVKESK. The V and J ends lost 4 bases and 7 bases respectively, with 13 bases between them. The CDR3 contains 14 residues.

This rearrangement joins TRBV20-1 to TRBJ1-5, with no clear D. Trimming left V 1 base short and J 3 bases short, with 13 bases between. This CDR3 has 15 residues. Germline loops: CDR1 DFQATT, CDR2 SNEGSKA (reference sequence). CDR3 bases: TGCAGTGCTAGAGCGGCAGGATTTGACAATCAGCCCCAGCATTTT. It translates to CSARAAGFDNQPQHF.

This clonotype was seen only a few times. This CDR3 reads CASSRVSLDSPLHF. The CDR3 bases are TGTGCCAGCAGTCGGGTCTCATTGGATTCACCCCTCCACTTT. The chain uses TRBV7-9 and TRBJ1-6, with no clear D. The CDR3 contains 14 residues. Germline assignment: CDR1 SEHNR and CDR2 FQNEAQ (reference sequence). Trimming removed 6 bases from V and 8 bases from J, with 14 bases in between. The full variable domain, with the rest looked up from reference TRBV7-9 and TRBJ1-6, is DTGVSQNPRHKITKRGQNVTFRCDPISEHNRLYWYRQTLGQGPEFLTYFQNEAQLEKSRLLSDRFSAERPKGSFSTLEIQRTEQGDSAMYLCASSRVSLDSPLHFGNGTRLTVT.

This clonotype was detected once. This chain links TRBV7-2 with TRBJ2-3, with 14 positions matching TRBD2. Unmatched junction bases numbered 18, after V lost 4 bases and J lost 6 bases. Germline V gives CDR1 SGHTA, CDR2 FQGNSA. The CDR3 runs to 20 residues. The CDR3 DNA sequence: TGTGCCAGCAGCTCCCCGGGACTAGCGGGAGTGGGTGGTGAGATGGATACGCAGTATTTT. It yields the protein CASSSPGLAGVGGEMDTQYF.

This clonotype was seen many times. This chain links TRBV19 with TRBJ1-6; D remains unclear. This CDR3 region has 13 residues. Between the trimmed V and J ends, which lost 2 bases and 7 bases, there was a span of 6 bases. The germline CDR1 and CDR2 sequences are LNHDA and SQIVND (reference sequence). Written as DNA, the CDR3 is TGTGCCAGTAGTATAACGGGGAATTCACCCCTCCACTTT. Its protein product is CASSITGNSPLHF.

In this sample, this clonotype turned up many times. The CDR3 here is CASRGQIQETQYF. CDR3 nucleotide sequence: TGTGCCAGCAGAGGACAGATCCAAGAGACCCAGTACTTC. This rearrangement joins TRBV2 to TRBJ2-5; D is possibly TRBD1 (6 bases). The length of the CDR3 is 13 residues. Trimming left V 6 bases short and J 1 base short, with 9 bases between. CDR1 and CDR2 (germline): SNHLY, FYNNEI.

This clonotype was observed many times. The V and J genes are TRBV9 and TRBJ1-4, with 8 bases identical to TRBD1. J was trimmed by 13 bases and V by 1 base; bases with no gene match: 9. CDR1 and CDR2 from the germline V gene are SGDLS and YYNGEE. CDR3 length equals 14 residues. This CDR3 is CASSVTGTGLRLFF. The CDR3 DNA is TGTGCCAGCAGCGTAACCGGGACAGGATTACGACTGTTTTTT. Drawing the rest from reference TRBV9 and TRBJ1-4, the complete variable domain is DSGVTQTPKHLITATGQRVTLRCSPRSGDLSVYWYQQSLDQGLQFLIQYYNGEERAKGNILERFSAQQFPDLHSELNLSSLELGDSALYFCASSVTGTGLRLFFGSGTQLSVL.

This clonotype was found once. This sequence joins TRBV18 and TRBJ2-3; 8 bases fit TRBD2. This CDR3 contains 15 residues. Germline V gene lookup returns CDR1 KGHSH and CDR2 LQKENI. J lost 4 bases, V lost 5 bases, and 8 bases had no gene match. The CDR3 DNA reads TGTGCCAGCTCATCCCGAAGCGGGAGCGCAGATACGCAGTATTTT. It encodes CASSSRSGSADTQYF. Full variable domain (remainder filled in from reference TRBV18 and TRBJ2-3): NAGVMQNPRHLVRRRGQEARLRCSPMKGHSHVYWYRQLPEEGLKFMVYLQKENIIDESGMPKERFSAEFPKEGPSILRIQQVVRGDSAAYFCASSSRSGSADTQYFGPGTRLTVL.

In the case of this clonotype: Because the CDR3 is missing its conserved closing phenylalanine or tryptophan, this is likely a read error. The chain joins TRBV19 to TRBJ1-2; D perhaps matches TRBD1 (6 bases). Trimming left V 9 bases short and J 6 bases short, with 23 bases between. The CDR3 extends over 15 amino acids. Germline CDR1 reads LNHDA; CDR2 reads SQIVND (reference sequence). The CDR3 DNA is TGTGCCAGCAGTTTATGGTTACAGGGTGCTGATGGCTACACCCTC. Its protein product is CASSLWLQGADGYTL.

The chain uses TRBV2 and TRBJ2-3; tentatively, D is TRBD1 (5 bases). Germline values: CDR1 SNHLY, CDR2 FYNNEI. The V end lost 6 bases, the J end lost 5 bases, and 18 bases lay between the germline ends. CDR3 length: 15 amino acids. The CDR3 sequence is CASRSGRALLDTQYF. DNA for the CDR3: TGTGCCAGCAGGTCCGGCAGGGCACTTTTAGATACGCAGTATTTT.

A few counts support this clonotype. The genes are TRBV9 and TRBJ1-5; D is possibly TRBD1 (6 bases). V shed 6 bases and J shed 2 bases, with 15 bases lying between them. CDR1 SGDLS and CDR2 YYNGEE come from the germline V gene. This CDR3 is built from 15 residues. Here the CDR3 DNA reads TGTGCCAGCACCTCCCGGGGGGCCGGCAATCAGCCCCAGCATTTT. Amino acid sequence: CASTSRGAGNQPQHF.

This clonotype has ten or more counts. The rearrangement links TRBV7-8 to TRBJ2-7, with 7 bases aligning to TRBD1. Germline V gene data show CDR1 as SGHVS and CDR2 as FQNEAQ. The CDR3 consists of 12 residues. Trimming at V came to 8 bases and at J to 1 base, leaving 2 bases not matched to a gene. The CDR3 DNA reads TGTGCCAGCTCGGGACAGTCCTACGAGCAGTACTTC. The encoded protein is CASSGQSYEQYF.

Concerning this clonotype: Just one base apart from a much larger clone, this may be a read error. CDR3 DNA: TGTGCCAGCAGCTCCCGCAGGGGGGACTATGGCTACACCTTC. Protein sequence: CASSSRRGDYGYTF. The V call is TRBV11-3, the J call TRBJ1-2, with 7 bases lining up with TRBD1. Per the germline V gene, CDR1 is SGHNT and CDR2 is YENEEA. V lost 4 bases, J lost 3 bases, and 5 bases stayed unmatched. This CDR3 contains 14 residues. The variable domain in full, completed from reference TRBV11-3 and TRBJ1-2, reads EAGVVQSPRYKIIEKKQPVAFWCNPISGHNTLYWYLQNLGQGPELLIRYENEEAVDDSQLPKDRFSAERLKGVDSTLKIQPAELGDSAVYLCASSSRRGDYGYTFGSGTRLTVV.